The present T cell receptor (beta chain) was sequenced within a study of cytomegalovirus exposure and HLA in healthy donors. Points from the study as a whole: According to an earlier analysis, most TCR beta V segments yielded productive rearrangements about 90% or about 30% of the time. Researchers catalogued about 160 TCR beta chains as cytomegalovirus-associated.

Per germline, CDR1 MGHRA and CDR2 YSYEKL. V lost 2 bases to trimming and J lost 5 bases; unmatched junction nucleotides: 11. The CDR3 runs 17 residues. Concerning this clone itself: Its antigen is unidentified.

The PCR made use of 60 Vbeta and 13 Jbeta primers. Original methodology: Later work found 65 million to 90 million unique TCR beta chains, with approximately 12 million shared. Repertoires were generated with immunoSEQ multiplex PCR, while TCRdb's copy carries only in-frame clones and drops some. D and trimming come from the DNA, and the V and J calls and clone size come from that table. The sample lists under 200,000 clones; approximately 82% were seen once. The sequence came from a male donor in good health and CMV-seronegative. Material for sequencing was PBMCs. The rearrangement uses TRBV4-1 and TRBJ2-3; 9 bases match TRBD2. For the CDR3, the DNA is TGCGCCAGCAGCCAATATCAAGCGGGAGGAGTAAGAGATACGCAGTATTTT. This gives the protein CASSQYQAGGVRDTQYF.